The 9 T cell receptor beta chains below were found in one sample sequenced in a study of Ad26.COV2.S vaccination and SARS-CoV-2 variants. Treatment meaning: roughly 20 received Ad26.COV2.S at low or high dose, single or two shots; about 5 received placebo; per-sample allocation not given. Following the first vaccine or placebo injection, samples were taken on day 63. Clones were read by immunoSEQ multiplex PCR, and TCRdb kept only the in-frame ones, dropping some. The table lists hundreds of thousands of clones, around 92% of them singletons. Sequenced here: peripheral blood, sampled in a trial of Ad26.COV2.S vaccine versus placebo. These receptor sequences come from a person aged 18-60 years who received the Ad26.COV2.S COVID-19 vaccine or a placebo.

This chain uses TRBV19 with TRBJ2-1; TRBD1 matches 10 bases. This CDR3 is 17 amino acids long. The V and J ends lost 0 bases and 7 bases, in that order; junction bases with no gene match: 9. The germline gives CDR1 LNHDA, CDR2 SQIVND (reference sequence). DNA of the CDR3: TGTGCCAGTAGTATAGACCCACCGGGACAGGGGATGAATGAGCAGTTCTTC. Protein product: CASSIDPPGQGMNEQFF.

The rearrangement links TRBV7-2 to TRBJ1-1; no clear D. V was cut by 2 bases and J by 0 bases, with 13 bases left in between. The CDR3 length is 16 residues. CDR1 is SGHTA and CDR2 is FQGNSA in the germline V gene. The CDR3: CASSLLALTLNTEAFF. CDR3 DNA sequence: TGTGCCAGCAGCTTATTGGCACTTACTCTGAACACTGAAGCTTTCTTT.

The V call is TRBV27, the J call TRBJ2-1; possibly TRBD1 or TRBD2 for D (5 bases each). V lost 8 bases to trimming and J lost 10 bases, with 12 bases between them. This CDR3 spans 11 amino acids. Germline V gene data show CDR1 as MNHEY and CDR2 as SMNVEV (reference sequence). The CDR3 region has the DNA TGTGCCAGCTCGACGAGGGGAGAGCAGTTCTTC. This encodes CASSTRGEQFF.

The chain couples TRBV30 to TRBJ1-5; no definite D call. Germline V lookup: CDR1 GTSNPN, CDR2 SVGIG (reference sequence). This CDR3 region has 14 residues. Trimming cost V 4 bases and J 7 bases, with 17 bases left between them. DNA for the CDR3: TGTGCCTGGACTAGTCCGGGCTTCGGACAGCCCCAGCATTTT. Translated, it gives CAWTSPGFGQPQHF.

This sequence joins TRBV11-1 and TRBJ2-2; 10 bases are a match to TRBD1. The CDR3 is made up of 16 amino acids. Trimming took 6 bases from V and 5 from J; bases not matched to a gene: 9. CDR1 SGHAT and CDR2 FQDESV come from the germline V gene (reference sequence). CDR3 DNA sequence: TGTGCCAGCAGGGTGCCGGGACAGGGGACTACCGGGGAGCTGTTTTTT. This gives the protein CASRVPGQGTTGELFF.

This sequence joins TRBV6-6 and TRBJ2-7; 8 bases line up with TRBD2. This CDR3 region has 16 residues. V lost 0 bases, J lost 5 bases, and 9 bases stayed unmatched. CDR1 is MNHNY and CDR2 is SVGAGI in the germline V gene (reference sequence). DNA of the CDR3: TGTGCCAGCAGTTACTCAGTCGAGCGGGGGTTCCACGAGCAGTACTTC. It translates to CASSYSVERGFHEQYF.

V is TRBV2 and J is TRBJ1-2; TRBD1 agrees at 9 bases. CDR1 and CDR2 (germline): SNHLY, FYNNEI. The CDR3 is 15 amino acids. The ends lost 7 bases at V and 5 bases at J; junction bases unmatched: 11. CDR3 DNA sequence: TGTGCCAGCACCAACTCGGGACAGGGAGGATATGGCTACACCTTC. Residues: CASTNSGQGGYGYTF.

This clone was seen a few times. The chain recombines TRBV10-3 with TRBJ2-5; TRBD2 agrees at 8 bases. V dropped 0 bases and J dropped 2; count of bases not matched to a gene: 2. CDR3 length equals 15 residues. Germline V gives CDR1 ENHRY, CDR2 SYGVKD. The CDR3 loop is CAISESSGGQETQYF. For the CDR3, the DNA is TGTGCCATCAGTGAGTCGTCGGGGGGGCAAGAGACCCAGTACTTC.

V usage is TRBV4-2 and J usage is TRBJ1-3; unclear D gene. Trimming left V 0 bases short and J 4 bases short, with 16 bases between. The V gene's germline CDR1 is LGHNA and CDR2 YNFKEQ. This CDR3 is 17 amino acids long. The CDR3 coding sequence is TGTGCCAGCAGCCAAGACCGGCAGGTGTCATTAGGAAACACCATATATTTT. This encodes CASSQDRQVSLGNTIYF.